The 2 T cell receptor beta chains below were found in one sample sequenced in a study of shared clonotypes between healthy human individuals. Naive CD8 isolation took CD45RO-negative cells positively selected for CCR7 and excluded terminally differentiated effector memory CD45RA+ cells. Assay used: immunoSEQ multiplex PCR; TCRdb lists only in-frame clones, some missing. This table has approximately 840,000 clones, around 96% appearing once. The sample taken for sequencing was naive CD8+ T cells sorted from blood. The source is a man aged 25-40 years in good health.

The chain couples TRBV6-1 to TRBJ2-6; D may correspond to TRBD1 or TRBD2 (5 bases each). V lost 6 bases to trimming and J lost 0 bases, with 9 bases between them. In germline, CDR1 is MNHNS, CDR2 SASEGT. The CDR3 length is 15 residues. The CDR3 nucleotides are TGTGCCAGCAGCGGGGCTCCCTCTGGGGCCAACGTCCTGACTTTC. This sequence encodes CASSGAPSGANVLTF.

The V gene is TRBV18, the J gene TRBJ2-1, with a possible D match to TRBD2 (5 bases). Trimming left V 0 bases short and J 10 bases short, with 16 bases between. This CDR3 spans 15 amino acids. Germline values: CDR1 KGHSH, CDR2 LQKENI. The CDR3 DNA sequence: TGTGCCAGCTCACCACCAGTTACGGGGATCAGGGAGCAGTTCTTC. The encoded protein is CASSPPVTGIREQFF.